What follows are 31 T cell receptor beta chains derived from one specimen sequenced in a study of blood T cell repertoires in COVID-19. Sequencing was performed with immunoSEQ multiplex PCR; in TCRdb, only in-frame clones are kept and a portion is missing. There are about 520,000 clones in the sample; roughly 85% occur only once, and roughly 3.2% lies in the top ten. Sequencing was performed on peripheral blood. These receptors all stem from a human donor in a cohort sampled during active COVID-19.

This chain links TRBV19 with TRBJ1-5; no definite D call. V lost 3 bases and J lost 7, with 10 bases in between. Germline values: CDR1 LNHDA, CDR2 SQIVND (reference sequence). The CDR3 is 13 residues long. DNA of the CDR3: TGTGCCAGTAGTATTGGCGAGGCCCAGCCCCAGCATTTT. Translating gives CASSIGEAQPQHF.

The chain is built from TRBV11-2 and TRBJ1-1, with 7 bases fitting TRBD1. Germline CDR1 is SGHAT and CDR2 is FQNNGV. Germline trimming cut 3 bases from V and 3 bases from J; bases unmatched to any gene: 7. The CDR3 extends over 15 amino acids. The CDR3 DNA is TGTGCCAGCAGCTTTTACAGGGGAAGTGACACTGAAGCTTTCTTT. Its translation is CASSFYRGSDTEAFF.

This rearrangement joins TRBV24-1 to TRBJ2-1; tentatively, D is TRBD1 (5 bases). CDR3 length: 13 residues. V lost 5 bases and J lost 3, with 7 bases in between. Germline V CDR1 and CDR2: KGHDR, SFDVKD. The CDR3 sequence: CATSAQGYNEQFF. The CDR3 coding sequence is TGTGCCACCAGTGCGCAGGGCTACAATGAGCAGTTCTTC.

This clone occurred once. The V gene is TRBV6-2 or TRBV6-3, the J gene TRBJ2-3; the match to TRBD2 covers 10 bases. Germline loops: CDR1 MNHEY, CDR2 SVGEGT. V dropped 6 bases and J dropped 3; count of bases not matched to a gene: 12. The CDR3 has 17 amino acids. The CDR3 region has the DNA TGTGCCAGCAGGCCTCCTACTAGCGGGATAGGAACAGATACGCAGTATTTT. This gives the protein CASRPPTSGIGTDTQYF.

The V gene is TRBV25-1, the J gene TRBJ2-7, with D perhaps matching TRBD2 (5 bases). CDR1 MGHDK and CDR2 SYGVNS come from the germline V gene. This CDR3 spans 13 amino acids. With 4 bases removed from V and 4 bases from J, the gap between germline ends came to 11 bases. The CDR3 DNA sequence: TGTGCCAGCAGTGTCGGGGTCAGGTACGAGCAGTACTTC. Protein product: CASSVGVRYEQYF.

The chain links TRBV7-2 to TRBJ2-2; possibly TRBD2 for D (6 bases). Trimming took 6 bases from V and 5 from J, leaving 28 bases between them. The CDR3 is 19 residues long. Germline CDR1 and CDR2: SGHTA and FQGNSA. The CDR3 nucleotides read TGTGCCAGCAGTTTTATAATAGTGGGAGGTGGTTCTTGGACCGGGGAGCTGTTTTTT. Translating it yields CASSFIIVGGGSWTGELFF.

The CDR3 coding sequence is TGTGCCAGCAGCTTATCCATCGGGTCAACCGTTTCCCTGAACACTGAAGCTTTCTTT. Protein sequence: CASSLSIGSTVSLNTEAFF. The rearrangement uses TRBV7-2 and TRBJ1-1; no definite D call. The germline gives CDR1 SGHTA, CDR2 FQGNSA. The CDR3 contains 19 residues. The V gene lost 2 bases and the J gene lost 0 bases, with 22 bases spanning the gap. Using reference TRBV7-2 and TRBJ1-1 for the parts outside the CDR3, the full variable domain is GAGVSQSPSNKVTEKGKDVELRCDPISGHTALYWYRQSLGQGLEFLIYFQGNSAPDKSGLPSDRFSAERTGGSVSTLTIQRTQQEDSAVYLCASSLSIGSTVSLNTEAFFGQGTRLTVV.

The chain has TRBV28 and TRBJ2-7, with 7 positions matching TRBD1. Germline trimming cut 10 bases from V and 6 bases from J; bases unmatched to any gene: 6. The length of the CDR3 is 11 residues. Germline lookup yields CDR1 MDHEN and CDR2 SYDVKM. CDR3 bases: TGTGCCACCGATACAGGGGTCGAGCAGTACTTC. It is translated as CATDTGVEQYF.

This chain uses TRBV11-3 with TRBJ2-1, with 15 bases aligning to TRBD2. The V and J ends lost 4 bases and 6 bases, in that order; junction bases with no gene match: 4. The length of the CDR3 is 16 residues. Per germline, CDR1 SGHNT and CDR2 YENEEA. The CDR3 nucleotides read TGTGCCAGCAGCTCGGGACTAGCGGGAGGTCGCAATGAGCAGTTCTTC. Translated: CASSSGLAGGRNEQFF. Full variable domain (remainder filled in from reference TRBV11-3 and TRBJ2-1): EAGVVQSPRYKIIEKKQPVAFWCNPISGHNTLYWYLQNLGQGPELLIRYENEEAVDDSQLPKDRFSAERLKGVDSTLKIQPAELGDSAVYLCASSSGLAGGRNEQFFGPGTRLTVL.

Note on this clone: Germline and junction disagree at one end, which may indicate a read error. The chain carries TRBV5-6 and TRBJ1-1; the D gene is possibly TRBD1 (6 bases). This CDR3 region has 12 residues. Germline V gives CDR1 SGHDT, CDR2 YYEEEE. The CDR3 sequence is CASGFGGWEAFF. CDR3 DNA: TGTGCCAGCGGCTTTGGGGGCTGGGAGGCTTTCTTT.

The chain combines TRBV19 with TRBJ2-2; 8 bases are a match to TRBD2. With 6 bases clipped from V and 8 bases from J, the junction kept 11 bases outside the gene matches. CDR1 LNHDA and CDR2 SQIVND come from the germline V gene (reference sequence). This CDR3 region has 15 residues. The CDR3 DNA reads as TGTGCCAGTAGGACCGGGACTAGTATGAGGGGGGAGCTGTTTTTT. As protein: CASRTGTSMRGELFF.

This rearrangement joins TRBV28 to TRBJ1-6, with 7 bases identical to TRBD1. This CDR3 has 15 amino acids. Trimming took 3 bases from V and 7 from J; bases not matched to a gene: 6. Per germline, CDR1 MDHEN and CDR2 SYDVKM. The CDR3 coding sequence is TGTGCCAGCAGTTTTAGGACAGGTCGAAATTCACCCCTCCACTTT. The encoded protein is CASSFRTGRNSPLHF.

The gene calls are TRBV27 and TRBJ1-1; 8 bases align to TRBD1. Germline V lookup: CDR1 MNHEY, CDR2 SMNVEV (reference sequence). J was trimmed by 1 base and V by 5 bases; bases with no gene match: 6. The CDR3 is made up of 15 amino acids. The DNA of the CDR3 is TGTGCCAGCAGTCCCATAACAGGGGGGAACACTGAAGCTTTCTTT. Amino acid sequence: CASSPITGGNTEAFF.

This clone has more than one count but fewer than ten. The gene calls are TRBV19 and TRBJ1-3; TRBD1 agrees at 8 bases. Germline loops: CDR1 LNHDA, CDR2 SQIVND (reference sequence). The CDR3 runs to 16 residues. J was trimmed by 0 bases and V by 4 bases; bases with no gene match: 5. CDR3 residues: CASSNYRGTSGNTIYF. The CDR3 DNA reads as TGTGCCAGTAGTAATTACAGGGGGACCTCTGGAAACACCATATATTTT.

A single count supports this clone. CDR3 sequence (DNA): TGTGCCAGCAGTTCCGACAGGAGGTCAGATACGCAGTATTTT. Its translation: CASSSDRRSDTQYF. The chain carries TRBV27 and TRBJ2-3; perhaps TRBD1 as D (6 bases). Per germline, CDR1 MNHEY and CDR2 SMNVEV (reference sequence). The CDR3 spans 14 residues. The V end was cut by 4 bases, the J end by 4 bases, with 12 bases between.

This clone was picked up one time. The chain has TRBV11-2 and TRBJ2-5, with 9 bases that match TRBD1. This CDR3 is built from 16 residues. V trimming: 3 bases; J trimming: 4 bases; junction bases outside the gene matches: 9. CDR1 is SGHAT and CDR2 is FQNNGV in the germline V gene. DNA for the CDR3: TGTGCCAGCAGCTTCCGGACAGGGGAGTACGGAGAGACCCAGTACTTC. Translated, it gives CASSFRTGEYGETQYF.

This clone has only one observation. This chain connects TRBV6-5 to TRBJ2-1; no definite D call. V was clipped by 9 bases and J by 8 bases, with 17 bases between them. The germline CDR1 and CDR2 sequences are MNHEY and SVGAGI. CDR3 length: 13 residues. The CDR3 nucleotides read TGTGCCAGTTCCCCCCCGGTTCCGGATGAGCAGTTCTTC. The encoded protein is CASSPPVPDEQFF.

The J gene is TRBJ2-7, the V gene TRBV7-2, with 9 bases fitting TRBD2. The germline CDR1 and CDR2 sequences are SGHTA and FQGNSA. The CDR3 has 16 amino acids. V shed 2 bases, J shed 3 bases, and the junction held 8 bases outside the gene matches. The CDR3 reads CASSLRSSGTYYEQYF. The CDR3 DNA reads as TGTGCCAGCAGCTTAAGGTCTAGCGGGACGTACTACGAGCAGTACTTC. Complete variable domain (other parts from reference TRBV7-2 and TRBJ2-7): GAGVSQSPSNKVTEKGKDVELRCDPISGHTALYWYRQSLGQGLEFLIYFQGNSAPDKSGLPSDRFSAERTGGSVSTLTIQRTQQEDSAVYLCASSLRSSGTYYEQYFGPGTRLTVT.

The chain combines TRBV7-2 with TRBJ1-1; D not resolved. Germline-derived CDR1 and CDR2 are SGHTA and FQGNSA. Trimming took off 3 bases at V and 5 bases at J, with 10 bases between the two ends. The CDR3 has 13 amino acids. The CDR3 DNA is TGTGCCAGCAGCTTGGGGAGAGAAACTGAAGCTTTCTTT. It encodes CASSLGRETEAFF.

The chain employs TRBV9 and TRBJ2-1, with 9 bases lining up with TRBD2. Germline CDR1 reads SGDLS; CDR2 reads YYNGEE. V gave up 9 bases and J gave up 4 bases; unmatched junction bases: 11. CDR3 length: 15 residues. CDR3 residues: CAIRSRTSEYNEQFF. The CDR3 DNA is TGTGCCATCAGAAGTAGGACTAGCGAGTACAATGAGCAGTTCTTC.

This clone is a singleton in its sample. The chain recombines TRBV6-6 with TRBJ1-4; a possible D gene is TRBD1 (6 bases). Germline values: CDR1 MNHNY, CDR2 SVGAGI (reference sequence). The CDR3 runs to 14 residues. Deletions cut 2 bases from V and 5 bases from J, with 9 bases between. The CDR3 is CASSYGGWNEKLFF. In nucleotides, the CDR3 is TGTGCCAGCAGTTACGGGGGCTGGAATGAAAAACTGTTTTTT.

There are a few counts of this clone. V and J are TRBV7-2 and TRBJ1-5, with a tentative D call TRBD1 (6 bases). Germline CDR1 SGHTA, CDR2 FQGNSA. This CDR3 region has 16 residues. V lost 0 bases to trimming and J lost 4 bases, with 13 bases between them. CDR3 DNA: TGTGCCAGCAGCTTAGCCCGGGACATATCGAATCAGCCCCAGCATTTT. Translated: CASSLARDISNQPQHF. The full variable domain, its missing parts supplied by reference TRBV7-2 and TRBJ1-5, is GAGVSQSPSNKVTEKGKDVELRCDPISGHTALYWYRQSLGQGLEFLIYFQGNSAPDKSGLPSDRFSAERTGGSVSTLTIQRTQQEDSAVYLCASSLARDISNQPQHFGDGTRLSIL.

The V and J genes are TRBV5-3 and TRBJ2-2, with a possible D match to TRBD2 (5 bases). TRBV5-3 is flagged as an ORF with uncertain function. The CDR3 contains 13 residues. V was clipped by 7 bases and J by 7 bases, with 14 bases between them. The CDR3 DNA sequence: TGTGCCAGAGTTTATAGCGAGCACGGGGAGCTGTTTTTT. This encodes CARVYSEHGELFF.

The rearrangement uses TRBV4-3 and TRBJ2-3; possible D gene TRBD2, 6 bases. CDR3 length: 14 residues. CDR1 is LGHNA, CDR2 YSLEER, per germline. The ends were cut back, 3 bases at V and 0 bases at J, with 7 bases in the middle. As DNA, the CDR3 is TGCGCCAGCAGCCAGGAGGGTAGCACAGATACGCAGTATTTT. It codes for CASSQEGSTDTQYF.

The gene calls are TRBV4-3 and TRBJ2-5, with D possibly TRBD2 on 5 matching bases. CDR1 and CDR2 from the germline V gene are LGHNA and YSLEER. This CDR3 has 12 amino acids. With 4 bases removed from V and 7 bases from J, the gap between germline ends came to 10 bases. CDR3 DNA: TGCGCCAGCAGCCGCGGGTTCGGGACCCAGTACTTC. It translates to CASSRGFGTQYF.

This sequence joins TRBV28 and TRBJ1-1; D is perhaps TRBD1 (6 bases). Germline lookup yields CDR1 MDHEN and CDR2 SYDVKM. V was trimmed by 6 bases and J by 1 base, leaving 9 bases between them. The CDR3 spans 13 residues. CDR3 coding DNA: TGTGCCAGCAGGACAGGCTCGAACACTGAAGCTTTCTTT. Translated, it gives CASRTGSNTEAFF.

The J gene is TRBJ2-1, the V gene TRBV30; 10 positions match TRBD2. Trimming took 0 bases from V and 4 from J; bases not matched to a gene: 9. CDR1 and CDR2 from the germline V gene are GTSNPN and SVGIG (reference sequence). The CDR3 covers 17 residues. CDR3 in DNA: TGTGCCTGGAGTGTAGCCATTACTAGCGGGGTTTACAATGAGCAGTTCTTC. It encodes CAWSVAITSGVYNEQFF.

The chain couples TRBV4-1 to TRBJ2-3; TRBD2 agrees at 8 bases. The CDR3 is 17 residues long. J lost 4 bases, V lost 2 bases, and 11 bases had no gene match. Looked up from germline, CDR1 is MGHRA and CDR2 is YSYEKL. The CDR3 region is CASSQPPGREVSDTQYF. CDR3 nucleotides: TGCGCCAGCAGCCAACCCCCCGGGCGGGAGGTTTCAGATACGCAGTATTTT.

CDR3 in DNA: TGTGCCAGCAGTGAAGGTCAGGGGTTGAGGACAGATACGCAGTATTTT. Its protein product is CASSEGQGLRTDTQYF. The rearrangement joins TRBV2 to TRBJ2-3; perhaps TRBD1 as D (6 bases). Germline assignment: CDR1 SNHLY and CDR2 FYNNEI. This CDR3 comprises 16 residues. The V end lost 1 base, the J end lost 3 bases, and 14 bases lay between the germline ends.

V and J are TRBV30 and TRBJ2-3, with 14 bases that match TRBD2. Germline V gene sequence: CDR1 GTSNPN, CDR2 SVGIG (reference sequence). The CDR3 sequence is 16 residues long. V was clipped by 3 bases and J by 1 base; unmatched bases: 3. The CDR3 nucleotides read TGTGCCTGGAGCGGGACTAGCGGGAGTGGCACAGATACGCAGTATTTT. This translates into CAWSGTSGSGTDTQYF.

This clone was seen a handful of times. The chain has TRBV7-9 and TRBJ2-6, with D possibly TRBD2 on 6 matching bases. Germline CDR1 is SEHNR and CDR2 is FQNEAQ (reference sequence). The CDR3 has 17 residues. The V end was cut by 5 bases, the J end by 0 bases, with 14 bases between. The CDR3 nucleotides are TGTGCCAGCAGCCAAGGGAGGTCTTACTCTGGGGCCAACGTCCTGACTTTC. Its translation is CASSQGRSYSGANVLTF.